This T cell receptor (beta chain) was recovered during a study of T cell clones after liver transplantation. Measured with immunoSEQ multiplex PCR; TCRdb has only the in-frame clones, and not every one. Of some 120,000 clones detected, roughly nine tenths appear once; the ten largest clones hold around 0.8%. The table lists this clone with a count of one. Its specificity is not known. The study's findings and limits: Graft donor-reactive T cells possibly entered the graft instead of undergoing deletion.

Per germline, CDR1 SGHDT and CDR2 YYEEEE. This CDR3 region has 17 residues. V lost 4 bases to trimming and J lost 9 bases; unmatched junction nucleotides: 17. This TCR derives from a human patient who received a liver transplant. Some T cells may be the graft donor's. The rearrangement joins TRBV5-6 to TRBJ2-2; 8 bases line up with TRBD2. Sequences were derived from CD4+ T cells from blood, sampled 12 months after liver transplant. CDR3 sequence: CASSNPVTSGLSRELFF. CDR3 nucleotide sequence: TGTGCCAGCAGCAACCCCGTCACTAGCGGCCTTTCTAGGGAGCTGTTTTTT.